This T cell receptor (beta chain) was identified in a study of response to subunit inactivated influenza vaccine. Trimming at V came to 5 bases and at J to 5 bases, leaving 8 bases not matched to a gene. Per germline, CDR1 SGHTA and CDR2 FQGNSA. This CDR3 has 15 amino acids. TCRdb called the RT-PCR reads again in MiXCR, with one record for every CDR3 protein. The table has some 520,000 distinct CDR3 sequences, about 15% seen once. The TCR comes from a man aged 45-69 years who received an inactivated influenza vaccine. The chain uses TRBV7-2 and TRBJ2-7, with 11 bases identical to TRBD1. The material was CD4+ T cells sorted from PBMCs, obtained 23 months after vaccination. The CDR3 coding sequence is TGTGCCAGCAGCCTCACCCGGGACAGGGGGAACGAGCAGTACTTC. Translating gives CASSLTRDRGNEQYF.